This is a list of T cell receptor beta chains from one sample in a study of memory CD4+ T cells and cytomegalovirus serostatus. Assay used: immunoSEQ multiplex PCR; TCRdb lists only in-frame clones, some missing. Here the sample spans over 25,000 clones, 70% to 80% being singletons. Material: memory CD4+ T cells from blood. Receptor source: an adult in good health and CMV-seronegative. CDR3s leave out the opening cysteine and the closing phenylalanine or tryptophan. Each record gives: V gene, J gene, clone size, CDR3 protein. Expanded clones are given a class, and other clones once, few, many or no size at all.

V: TRBV4-1; J: TRBJ1-5; size: medium-sized; CDR3: ASSQAELDQPQH
V: TRBV5-1; J: TRBJ2-2; size: NA; CDR3: ASSLSSSQQSGELF
V: TRBV6-5; J: TRBJ2-7; size: few; CDR3: ASSYQGTGVTYEQY
V: TRBV6-5; J: TRBJ2-5; size: NA; CDR3: ASSYSRETQY
V: TRBV6-1; J: TRBJ1-3; size: NA; CDR3: ASSGQGLGNTIY
V: TRBV5-8; J: TRBJ1-4; size: NA; CDR3: ASSRDSSTNEKLF
V: TRBV7-9; J: TRBJ1-1; size: NA; CDR3: ASSLEGVRTEAF
V: TRBV7-9; J: TRBJ1-2; size: NA; CDR3: ASSLDPTGHYGYT
V: TRBV18; J: TRBJ1-1; size: NA; CDR3: ASSPMGQGNTEAF
V: TRBV7-2; J: TRBJ2-7; size: few; CDR3: ASSSVTGIYEQY
V: TRBV7-6; J: TRBJ2-7; size: once; CDR3: ASSPTTESREQY
V: TRBV6-1; J: TRBJ1-2; size: NA; CDR3: ASSGPTYGYT
V: TRBV4-2; J: TRBJ1-5; size: NA; CDR3: ASSDRDGNQPQH
V: TRBV11-2; J: TRBJ2-5; size: NA; CDR3: ASSSGPRQETQY
V: TRBV28; J: TRBJ2-5; size: NA; CDR3: ASSLAGAVLSTQY
V: TRBV29-1; J: TRBJ2-7; size: once; CDR3: SVFLRYEQY
V: TRBV6-5; J: TRBJ1-5; size: once; CDR3: ASSPGPVQPQH
V: TRBV10-3; J: TRBJ2-7; size: NA; CDR3: AISEGGLAEQY
V: TRBV18; J: TRBJ1-1; size: NA; CDR3: ASSLQGDTEAF
V: TRBV6-1; J: TRBJ1-1; size: few; CDR3: ASSRTNTEAF
V: TRBV12-5; J: TRBJ2-5; size: NA; CDR3: ASGLGTGGDQETQY
V: TRBV5-6; J: TRBJ2-5; size: NA; CDR3: ASSLAGTGDETQY
V: TRBV15; J: TRBJ1-2; size: NA; CDR3: ATSRGSALEGYT
V: TRBV7-2; J: TRBJ2-7; size: NA; CDR3: ASSFGVVYEQY
V: TRBV2; J: TRBJ1-2; size: once; CDR3: ASSPVTGGAGYT